Sequencing of this TCR beta chain was carried out in a study of radiotherapy plus CTLA-4 blockade in lung cancer. Study-level results: The best predictor of response was reported to be early blood T cell clone dynamics, with interferon-beta.

Focal radiation plus CTLA-4 blockade with ipilimumab was administered to patients who had chemo-refractory metastatic non-small-cell lung cancer. With respect to this clone: Its antigen is as yet unknown.

TCRdb's copy holds only in-frame clones and misses some; the assay was immunoSEQ multiplex PCR. The sample includes about 73,000 clones, around 87% of them seen just once. Germline V gene sequence: CDR1 SGHDT, CDR2 YYEEEE. There are 14 residues in the CDR3. V lost 0 bases and J 15 bases, leaving 19 bases between the germline ends. The sequences come from peripheral blood, collected from a patient treated with radiotherapy plus ipilimumab. The chain carries TRBV5-6 and TRBJ2-1; weak D call: TRBD2 (6 bases). This sequence was found in a human donor with non-small cell lung cancer that progressed on radiotherapy plus ipilimumab. The DNA of the CDR3 is TGTGCCAGCAGCTTGGAATCTGGCGGGGCCACCTGGTTCTTC. It translates to CASSLESGGATWFF. The whole variable domain, remainder taken from reference TRBV5-6 and TRBJ2-1, is DAGVTQSPTHLIKTRGQQVTLRCSPKSGHDTVSWYQQALGQGPQFIFQYYEEEERQRGNFPDRFSGHQFPNYSSELNVNALLLGDSALYLCASSLESGGATWFFGPGTRLTVL.